Each of the 4 T cell receptor beta chains below was sequenced from the same sample in a study of graft-versus-host responses after intestinal transplantation. Generated by immunoSEQ multiplex PCR, the TCRdb table keeps only in-frame clones and is missing some. The table includes some 90,000 clones, 85% to 95% detected once. Antigen specificity for these receptors is unknown. The sample consisted of unstimulated CD8+ T cells sorted from spleen or lymph node cells, taken before intestinal transplant. Receptors were obtained from a human donor who received an intestinal transplant.

This clone is a singleton in its sample. The J gene is TRBJ1-3, the V gene TRBV4-1; D is undetermined. The CDR3 loop spans 15 amino acids. The V gene lost 4 bases and the J gene lost 0 bases, with 10 bases spanning the gap. From germline, CDR1 is MGHRA and CDR2 YSYEKL. DNA of the CDR3: TGCGCCAGCAGCCGATACCCAATCTCTGGAAACACCATATATTTT. Protein sequence: CASSRYPISGNTIYF.

This clone was counted a single time. In DNA form, the CDR3 reads TGTGCCAGCAGTCTCGGGACTAGCGGGACCGAGCAGTACTTC. Residues: CASSLGTSGTEQYF. The chain recombines TRBV27 with TRBJ2-7; the match to TRBD2 covers 13 bases. The V gene's germline CDR1 is MNHEY and CDR2 SMNVEV (reference sequence). Trimming cost V 5 bases and J 6 bases; bases outside gene matches: 4. The CDR3 runs 14 residues.

The rearrangement joins TRBV29-1 to TRBJ2-1; maybe TRBD1 (6 bases). Trimming cost V 6 bases and J 4 bases, with 13 bases left between them. The CDR3 spans 13 residues. Germline-derived CDR1 and CDR2 are SQVTM and ANQGSEA. This CDR3 is CSVMYRVYNEQFF. The DNA of the CDR3 is TGCAGCGTGATGTACAGGGTTTACAATGAGCAGTTCTTC.

The gene calls are TRBV11-2 and TRBJ2-7; D is unclear. The V end lost 1 base, the J end lost 2 bases, and 9 bases lay between the germline ends. Germline CDR1 is SGHAT and CDR2 is FQNNGV. The CDR3 length is 14 residues. The CDR3: CASSLVGVPYEQYF. The CDR3 region has the DNA TGTGCCAGCAGCTTAGTTGGGGTCCCCTACGAGCAGTACTTC.